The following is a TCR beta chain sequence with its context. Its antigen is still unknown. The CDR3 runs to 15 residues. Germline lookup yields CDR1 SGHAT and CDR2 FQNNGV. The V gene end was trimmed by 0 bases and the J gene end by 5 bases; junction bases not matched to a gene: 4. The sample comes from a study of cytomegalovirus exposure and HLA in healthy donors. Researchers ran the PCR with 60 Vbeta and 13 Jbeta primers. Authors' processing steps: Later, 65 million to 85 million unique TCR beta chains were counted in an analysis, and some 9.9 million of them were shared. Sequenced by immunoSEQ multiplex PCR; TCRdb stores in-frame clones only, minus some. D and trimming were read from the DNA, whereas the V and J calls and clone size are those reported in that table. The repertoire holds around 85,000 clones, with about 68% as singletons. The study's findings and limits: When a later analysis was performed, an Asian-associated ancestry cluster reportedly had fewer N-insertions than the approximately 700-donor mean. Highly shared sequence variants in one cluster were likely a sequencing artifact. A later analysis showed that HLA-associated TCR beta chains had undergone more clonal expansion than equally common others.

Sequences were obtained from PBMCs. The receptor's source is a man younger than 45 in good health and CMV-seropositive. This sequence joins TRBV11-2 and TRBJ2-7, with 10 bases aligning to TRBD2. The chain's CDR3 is CASSLDGLAGDEQYF. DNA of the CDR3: TGTGCCAGCAGCTTAGATGGGCTAGCGGGAGACGAGCAGTACTTC.